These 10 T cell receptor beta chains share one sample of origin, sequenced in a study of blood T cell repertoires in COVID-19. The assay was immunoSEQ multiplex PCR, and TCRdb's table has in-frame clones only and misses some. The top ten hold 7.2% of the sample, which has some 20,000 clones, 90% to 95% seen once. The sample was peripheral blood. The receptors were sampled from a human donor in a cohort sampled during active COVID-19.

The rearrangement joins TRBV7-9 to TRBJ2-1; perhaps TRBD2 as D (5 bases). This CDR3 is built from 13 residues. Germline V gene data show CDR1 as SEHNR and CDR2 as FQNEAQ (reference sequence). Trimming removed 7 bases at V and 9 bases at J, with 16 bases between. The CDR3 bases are TGTGCCAGCACGGACCCCTCGGAGGCTGAGCAGTTCTTC. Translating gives CASTDPSEAEQFF.

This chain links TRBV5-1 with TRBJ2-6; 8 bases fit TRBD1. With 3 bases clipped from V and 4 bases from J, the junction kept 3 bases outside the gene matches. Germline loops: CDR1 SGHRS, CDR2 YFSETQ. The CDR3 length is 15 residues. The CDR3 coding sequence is TGCGCCAGCAGCTCAGGGGGCTCCGGGGCCAACGTCCTGACTTTC. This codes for CASSSGGSGANVLTF.

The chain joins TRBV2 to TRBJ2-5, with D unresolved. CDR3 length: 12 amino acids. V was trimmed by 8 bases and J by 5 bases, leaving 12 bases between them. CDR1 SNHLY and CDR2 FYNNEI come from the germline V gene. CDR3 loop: CASFLRAETQYF. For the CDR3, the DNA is TGTGCCAGCTTTCTTCGAGCGGAGACCCAGTACTTC.

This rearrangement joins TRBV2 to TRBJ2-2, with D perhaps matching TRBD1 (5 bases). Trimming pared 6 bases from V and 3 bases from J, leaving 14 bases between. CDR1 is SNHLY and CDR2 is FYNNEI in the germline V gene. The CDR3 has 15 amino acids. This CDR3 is CASRWEQAHTGELFF. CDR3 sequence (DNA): TGTGCCAGCAGGTGGGAACAGGCTCACACCGGGGAGCTGTTTTTT.

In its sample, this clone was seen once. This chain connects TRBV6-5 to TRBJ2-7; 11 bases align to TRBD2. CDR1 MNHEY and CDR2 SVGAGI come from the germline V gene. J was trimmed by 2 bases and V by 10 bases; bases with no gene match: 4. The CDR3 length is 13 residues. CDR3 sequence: CATGLAGPYEQYF. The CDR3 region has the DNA TGTGCCACCGGACTAGCGGGTCCCTACGAGCAGTACTTC.

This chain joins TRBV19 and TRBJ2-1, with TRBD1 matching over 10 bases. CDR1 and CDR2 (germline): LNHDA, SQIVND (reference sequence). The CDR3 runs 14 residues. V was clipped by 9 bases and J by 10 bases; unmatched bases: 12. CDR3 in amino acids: CASKGQGLGMEQFF. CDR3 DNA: TGTGCCAGCAAGGGACAGGGGTTGGGGATGGAGCAGTTCTTC. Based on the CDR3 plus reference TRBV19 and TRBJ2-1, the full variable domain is DGGITQSPKYLFRKEGQNVTLSCEQNLNHDAMYWYRQDPGQGLRLIYYSQIVNDFQKGDIAEGYSVSREKKESFPLTVTSAQKNPTAFYLCASKGQGLGMEQFFGPGTRLTVL.

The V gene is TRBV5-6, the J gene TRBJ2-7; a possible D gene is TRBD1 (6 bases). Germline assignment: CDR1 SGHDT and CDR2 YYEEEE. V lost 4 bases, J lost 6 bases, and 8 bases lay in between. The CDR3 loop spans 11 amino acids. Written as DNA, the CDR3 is TGTGCCAGCAGCCTAGGGGGCGAGCAGTACTTC. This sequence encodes CASSLGGEQYF.

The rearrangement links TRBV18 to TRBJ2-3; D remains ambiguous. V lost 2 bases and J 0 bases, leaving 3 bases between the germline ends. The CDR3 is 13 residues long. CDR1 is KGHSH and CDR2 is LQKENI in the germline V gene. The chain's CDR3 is CASSPASTDTQYF. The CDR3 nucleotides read TGTGCCAGCTCACCAGCGAGCACAGATACGCAGTATTTT.

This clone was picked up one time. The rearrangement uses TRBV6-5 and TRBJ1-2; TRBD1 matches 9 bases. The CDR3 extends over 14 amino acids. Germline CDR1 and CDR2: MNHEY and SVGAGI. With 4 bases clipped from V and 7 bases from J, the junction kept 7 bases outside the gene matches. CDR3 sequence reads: CASSFYGQGTGYTF. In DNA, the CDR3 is TGTGCCAGCAGTTTCTATGGACAGGGGACTGGCTACACCTTC.

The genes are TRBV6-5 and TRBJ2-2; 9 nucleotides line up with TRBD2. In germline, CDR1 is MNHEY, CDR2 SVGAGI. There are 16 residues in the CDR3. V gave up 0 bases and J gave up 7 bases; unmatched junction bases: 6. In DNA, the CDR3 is TGTGCCAGCAGTTACTCGAATCGCGGGAGGGGCGGGGAGCTGTTTTTT. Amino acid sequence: CASSYSNRGRGGELFF.